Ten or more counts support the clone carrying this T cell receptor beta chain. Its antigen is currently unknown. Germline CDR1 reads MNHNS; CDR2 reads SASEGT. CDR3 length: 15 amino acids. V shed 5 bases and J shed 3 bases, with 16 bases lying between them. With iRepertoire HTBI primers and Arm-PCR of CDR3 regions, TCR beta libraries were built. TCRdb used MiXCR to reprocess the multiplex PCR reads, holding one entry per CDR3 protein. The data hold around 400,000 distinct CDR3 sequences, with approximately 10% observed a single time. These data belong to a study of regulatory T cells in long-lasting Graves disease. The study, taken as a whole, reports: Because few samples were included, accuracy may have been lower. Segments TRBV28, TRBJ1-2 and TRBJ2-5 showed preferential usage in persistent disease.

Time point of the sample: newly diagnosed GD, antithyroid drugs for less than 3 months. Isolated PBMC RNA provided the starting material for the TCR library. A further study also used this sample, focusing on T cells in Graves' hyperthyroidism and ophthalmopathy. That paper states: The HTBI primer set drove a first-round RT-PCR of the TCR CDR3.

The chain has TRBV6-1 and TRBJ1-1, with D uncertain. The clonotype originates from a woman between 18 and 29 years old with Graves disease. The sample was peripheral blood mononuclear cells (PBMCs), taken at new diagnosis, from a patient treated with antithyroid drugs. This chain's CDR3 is CASSPTPPEYTEAFF. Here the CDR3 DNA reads TGTGCCAGCAGTCCGACCCCCCCAGAATACACTGAAGCTTTCTTT.